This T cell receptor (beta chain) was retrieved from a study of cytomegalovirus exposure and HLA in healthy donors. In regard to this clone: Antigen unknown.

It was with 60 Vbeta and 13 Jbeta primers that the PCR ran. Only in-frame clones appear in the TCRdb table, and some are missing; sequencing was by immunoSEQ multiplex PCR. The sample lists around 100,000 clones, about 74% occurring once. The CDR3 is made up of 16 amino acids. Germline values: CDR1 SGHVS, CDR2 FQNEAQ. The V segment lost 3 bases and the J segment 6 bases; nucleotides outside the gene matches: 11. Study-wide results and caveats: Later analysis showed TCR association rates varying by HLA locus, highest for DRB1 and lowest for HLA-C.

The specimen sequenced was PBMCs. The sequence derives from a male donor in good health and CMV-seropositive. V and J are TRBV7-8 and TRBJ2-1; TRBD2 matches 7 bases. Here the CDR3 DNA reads TGTGCCAGCAGCTTGCGGGGCGGGAGTGGCCCCAATGAGCAGTTCTTC. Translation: CASSLRGGSGPNEQFF.